This entry lists 28 T cell receptor beta chains sequenced from one sample in a study of blood T cell repertoires in COVID-19. Generated by immunoSEQ multiplex PCR, the TCRdb table keeps only in-frame clones and is missing some. The sample has 340,000 or so clones, 80% to 90% seen once. The sample consisted of PBMCs or T cells enriched from blood (not recorded which). Source of these receptors: a woman aged 40 to 49 with acute COVID-19.

In DNA, the CDR3 is TGCGCCAGCAGCTTGACTAGTACCTATTACAATGAGCAGTTCTTC. Translation: CASSLTSTYYNEQFF. This sequence joins TRBV5-1 and TRBJ2-1; D is perhaps TRBD2 (5 bases). Germline values: CDR1 SGHRS, CDR2 YFSETQ. Between the trimmed V and J ends, which lost 1 base and 4 bases, there was a span of 12 bases. The CDR3 length is 15 residues. The complete variable domain, with remaining parts taken from reference TRBV5-1 and TRBJ2-1, reads KAGVTQTPRYLIKTRGQQVTLSCSPISGHRSVSWYQQTPGQGLQFLFEYFSETQRNKGNFPGRFSGRQFSNSRSEMNVSTLELGDSALYLCASSLTSTYYNEQFFGPGTRLTVL.

The chain is built from TRBV7-2 and TRBJ1-6; 9 bases are shared with TRBD1. The germline V gene has CDR1 SGHTA and CDR2 FQGNSA. The CDR3 is 14 residues long. V dropped 5 bases and J dropped 11; count of bases not matched to a gene: 7. CDR3 DNA: TGTGCCAGCAGCCAACAGGGGGCAGGAGCACCCCTCCACTTT. It yields the protein CASSQQGAGAPLHF.

The genes are TRBV7-9 and TRBJ1-2, with 8 bases matching TRBD1. With 5 bases clipped from V and 5 bases from J, the junction kept 13 bases outside the gene matches. The germline CDR1 and CDR2 sequences are SEHNR and FQNEAQ (reference sequence). This CDR3 is 16 amino acids long. The CDR3 DNA is TGTGCCAGCAGCCAAAGCGGAGGACAGGGACCTTATGGCTACACCTTC. Translated: CASSQSGGQGPYGYTF.

J is TRBJ1-3 and V is TRBV11-3; tentative D call: TRBD1 (5 bases). V lost 6 bases and J lost 4, with 10 bases in between. The CDR3 runs 13 residues. Germline V gene data show CDR1 as SGHNT and CDR2 as YENEEA. CDR3 DNA sequence: TGTGCCAGCAGTCAGGGTTCCGGAAACACCATATATTTT. This codes for CASSQGSGNTIYF.

This clone has a single count. The rearrangement links TRBV27 to TRBJ2-3; maybe TRBD2 (6 bases). CDR3 size: 12 residues. Germline CDR1 reads MNHEY; CDR2 reads SMNVEV (reference sequence). V lost 6 bases to trimming and J lost 14 bases, with 18 bases between them. The CDR3 here is CASSPPGLVMYF. CDR3 nucleotides: TGTGCCAGCAGCCCTCCGGGACTCGTAATGTATTTT.

This sequence joins TRBV5-5 and TRBJ2-1, with a weak D call TRBD1 (5 bases). The CDR3 totals 17 residues. V lost 0 bases and J 0 bases, leaving 13 bases between the germline ends. Germline CDR1 is SGHKS and CDR2 is YYEKEE (reference sequence). The CDR3 sequence: CASSLAPGPSSYNEQFF. The CDR3 DNA sequence: TGTGCCAGCAGCTTGGCTCCAGGGCCGAGCTCCTACAATGAGCAGTTCTTC.

V is TRBV11-1 and J is TRBJ1-2; weak D call: TRBD1 (6 bases). The CDR3 length is 14 residues. Germline lookup yields CDR1 SGHAT and CDR2 FQDESV (reference sequence). Trimming took 4 bases from V and 4 from J, leaving 13 bases between them. CDR3 residues: CASSSSAGAYGYTF. The CDR3, as DNA: TGTGCCAGCAGCTCCTCAGCAGGGGCCTATGGCTACACCTTC. The full variable domain, with the rest looked up from reference TRBV11-1 and TRBJ1-2, is EAEVAQSPRYKITEKSQAVAFWCDPISGHATLYWYRQILGQGPELLVQFQDESVVDDSQLPKDRFSAERLKGVDSTLKIQPAELGDSAMYLCASSSSAGAYGYTFGSGTRLTVV.

This chain joins TRBV9 and TRBJ1-3; a weak D match, TRBD1 (5 bases). Trimming left V 3 bases short and J 1 base short, with 8 bases between. The CDR3 totals 14 residues. Germline V gene sequence: CDR1 SGDLS, CDR2 YYNGEE. CDR3 sequence reads: CASSEQVSGNTIYF. For the CDR3, the DNA is TGTGCCAGCAGCGAACAGGTATCTGGAAACACCATATATTTT.

This chain joins TRBV2 and TRBJ1-1; D might be TRBD1 (6 bases). This CDR3 is built from 19 residues. The germline CDR1 and CDR2 sequences are SNHLY and FYNNEI. V lost 7 bases to trimming and J lost 6 bases, with 33 bases between them. CDR3 sequence reads: CASNPILGDRPGFFAEAFF. The CDR3 DNA is TGTGCCAGCAACCCCATTTTAGGAGACAGGCCCGGATTTTTTGCTGAAGCTTTCTTT.

The chain has TRBV4-3 and TRBJ2-7, with 10 bases aligning to TRBD1. Germline CDR1 is LGHNA and CDR2 is YSLEER. This CDR3 comprises 15 residues. Germline trimming cut 1 base from V and 1 base from J; bases unmatched to any gene: 1. Here the CDR3 reads CASSQGTGGSYEQYF. Written as DNA, the CDR3 is TGCGCCAGCAGCCAAGGGACAGGGGGTTCCTACGAGCAGTACTTC.

The chain employs TRBV5-8 and TRBJ2-7, with D hard to call. Germline-derived CDR1 and CDR2 are SGHTS and YDEGEE. The germline V and J ends were trimmed by 0 bases and 1 base, with 5 bases remaining between them. The CDR3 covers 13 residues. The CDR3 loop is CASSLAVSYEQYF. The DNA of the CDR3 is TGTGCCAGCAGCTTGGCCGTTTCCTACGAGCAGTACTTC.

V usage is TRBV27 and J usage is TRBJ2-3, with 7 bases matching TRBD2. V dropped 3 bases and J dropped 3; count of bases not matched to a gene: 6. CDR3 size: 15 residues. CDR1 is MNHEY, CDR2 SMNVEV, per germline (reference sequence). CDR3 protein: CASSFGLGATDTQYF. CDR3 sequence (DNA): TGTGCCAGCAGTTTCGGACTAGGGGCAACAGATACGCAGTATTTT.

Only a few counts were recorded for this clone. The chain couples TRBV7-2 to TRBJ1-1; D possibly corresponds to TRBD1 (5 bases). Trimming stripped 5 bases from V and 0 bases from J, with 10 bases between. There are 14 residues in the CDR3. Germline V gives CDR1 SGHTA, CDR2 FQGNSA. The CDR3 bases are TGTGCCAGCAGCCCCGACAGCATGAACACTGAAGCTTTCTTT. It encodes CASSPDSMNTEAFF.

The gene calls are TRBV29-1 and TRBJ2-5, with TRBD1 identical over 12 bases. Germline trimming cut 0 bases from V and 5 bases from J; bases unmatched to any gene: 7. The CDR3 has 16 residues. Germline CDR1 reads SQVTM; CDR2 reads ANQGSEA. The CDR3 here is CSVEDRGQGAWETQYF. The CDR3 DNA reads TGCAGCGTTGAAGATCGGGGACAGGGGGCTTGGGAGACCCAGTACTTC.

This chain uses TRBV5-1 with TRBJ2-1; TRBD2 is a possible D gene (7 bases). V shed 1 base and J shed 1 base, with 12 bases lying between them. CDR1 SGHRS and CDR2 YFSETQ come from the germline V gene. The CDR3 covers 16 residues. CDR3 nucleotide sequence: TGCGCCAGCAGCTTGTTTGCGGGGGCGTCCTACAATGAGCAGTTCTTC. It yields the protein CASSLFAGASYNEQFF.

As DNA, the CDR3 is TGTGCCAGCAGCTTAGCAGGGGGCTCCAATGAAAAACTGTTTTTT. It yields the protein CASSLAGGSNEKLFF. V gene TRBV7-9 combines with J gene TRBJ1-4; 7 nucleotides agree with TRBD1. After removal of 0 bases from V and 5 bases from J, the junction contained 3 bases not matched to a gene. CDR1 SEHNR and CDR2 FQNEAQ come from the germline V gene (reference sequence). The CDR3 consists of 15 residues.

The genes are TRBV19 and TRBJ1-3; TRBD1 might be the D (6 bases). CDR1 and CDR2 from the germline V gene are LNHDA and SQIVND (reference sequence). The CDR3 contains 17 residues. V lost 6 bases and J 0 bases, leaving 18 bases between the germline ends. The CDR3 nucleotides read TGTGCCAGTAGCTTAAAGGGTGACAGGCGCTCTGGAAACACCATATATTTT. This encodes CASSLKGDRRSGNTIYF. The whole variable domain, remainder taken from reference TRBV19 and TRBJ1-3, is DGGITQSPKYLFRKEGQNVTLSCEQNLNHDAMYWYRQDPGQGLRLIYYSQIVNDFQKGDIAEGYSVSREKKESFPLTVTSAQKNPTAFYLCASSLKGDRRSGNTIYFGEGSWLTVV.

About this clone itself: This sample also contains other DNA sequences that code for the same CDR3. V and J are TRBV9 and TRBJ1-1; D is perhaps TRBD1 (6 bases). The CDR3 is 13 amino acids. Looked up from germline, CDR1 is SGDLS and CDR2 is YYNGEE. Trimming took off 3 bases at V and 2 bases at J, with 8 bases between the two ends. The CDR3 reads CASSAGANTEAFF. CDR3 nucleotide sequence: TGTGCCAGCAGCGCAGGGGCCAACACTGAAGCTTTCTTT.

The rearrangement links TRBV4-2 to TRBJ1-2, with TRBD1 matching over 10 bases. Germline lookup yields CDR1 LGHNA and CDR2 YNFKEQ. This CDR3 region has 16 residues. V was pared by 1 base and J by 3 bases, with 5 bases of the junction left unmatched. The CDR3 DNA sequence: TGTGCCAGCAGCCAAGTTACCGGGACAGGGGACTATGGCTACACCTTC. It yields the protein CASSQVTGTGDYGYTF.

This clone has only one observation. The chain carries TRBV14 and TRBJ2-3, with TRBD2 identical over 7 bases. Germline V gene sequence: CDR1 SGHDN, CDR2 FVKESK. The CDR3 has 13 amino acids. After removal of 1 base from V and 7 bases from J, the junction contained 2 bases not matched to a gene. The CDR3 region has the DNA TGTGCCAGCAGCCAAGCGAGCGGGAATACGCAGTATTTT. Its translation: CASSQASGNTQYF.

The chain employs TRBV16 and TRBJ1-5; the match to TRBD1 covers 7 bases. The CDR3 is made up of 17 amino acids. V was clipped by 4 bases and J by 3 bases; unmatched bases: 12. CDR1 is KGHSY, CDR2 FQNENV, per germline. CDR3 nucleotides: TGTGCCAGCAGCCCCCAACCGTCGACAGGGAACAATCAGCCCCAGCATTTT. Translation: CASSPQPSTGNNQPQHF. The complete variable domain, with remaining parts taken from reference TRBV16 and TRBJ1-5, reads GEEVAQTPKHLVRGEGQKAKLYCAPIKGHSYVFWYQQVLKNEFKFLISFQNENVFDETGMPKERFSAKCLPNSPCSLEIQATKLEDSAVYFCASSPQPSTGNNQPQHFGDGTRLSIL.

The rearrangement links TRBV6-5 to TRBJ1-5, with TRBD1 matching 9 bases. CDR1 and CDR2 (germline): MNHEY, SVGAGI. CDR3 length equals 13 residues. V shed 8 bases and J 8 bases; nucleotides not matched to a gene: 7. The CDR3, as DNA: TGTGCCAGCTCCGGACAGGGGATGGAGCCCCAGCATTTT. It encodes CASSGQGMEPQHF.

The chain employs TRBV27 and TRBJ1-6; 7 positions match TRBD1. This CDR3 spans 14 amino acids. V was pared by 6 bases and J by 2 bases, with 1 base of the junction left unmatched. CDR1 is MNHEY, CDR2 SMNVEV, per germline (reference sequence). Here the CDR3 DNA reads TGTGCCAGCAGGGGACAGCCCTATAATTCACCCCTCCACTTT. Protein product: CASRGQPYNSPLHF.

The chain uses TRBV19 and TRBJ1-4, with a tentative D call TRBD1 (5 bases). V was pared by 6 bases and J by 5 bases, with 13 bases between. Germline-derived CDR1 and CDR2 are LNHDA and SQIVND (reference sequence). The CDR3 consists of 14 residues. The CDR3 is CASSSYRGNEKLFF. CDR3 in DNA: TGTGCCAGTAGCTCTTATCGGGGGAATGAAAAACTGTTTTTT.

The table lists this clone with a few counts. This chain joins TRBV7-8 and TRBJ2-5; 7 bases agree with TRBD2. The V segment lost 2 bases and the J segment 1 base; nucleotides outside the gene matches: 7. Germline assignment: CDR1 SGHVS and CDR2 FQNEAQ. The CDR3 runs to 16 residues. The CDR3 DNA is TGTGCCAGCAGCTTATTAGGGGACTACCCCCAAGAGACCCAGTACTTC. Its translation is CASSLLGDYPQETQYF.

The V gene is TRBV25-1, the J gene TRBJ2-7, with 9 bases aligning to TRBD1. In germline, CDR1 is MGHDK, CDR2 SYGVNS. This CDR3 region has 14 residues. Unmatched junction bases numbered 6, after V lost 6 bases and J lost 3 bases. In DNA form, the CDR3 reads TGTGCCAGCAGCCGGGGACAGGGATTCTACGAGCAGTACTTC. Translating it yields CASSRGQGFYEQYF.

The chain uses TRBV28 and TRBJ1-1, with TRBD1 matching over 12 bases. There are 15 residues in the CDR3. Trimming removed 2 bases from V and 6 bases from J; junction bases left unmatched: 4. Per germline, CDR1 MDHEN and CDR2 SYDVKM. CDR3 region: CASSLRDRGLAEAFF. The CDR3 DNA reads as TGTGCCAGCAGTTTAAGGGACAGGGGGCTTGCTGAAGCTTTCTTT.

V usage is TRBV5-4 and J usage is TRBJ1-5; 8 bases map to TRBD1. Per germline, CDR1 SGHNT and CDR2 YYREEE (reference sequence). CDR3 length equals 14 residues. Trimming removed 4 bases from V and 6 bases from J; junction bases left unmatched: 6. DNA of the CDR3: TGTGCCAGCAGCATGGACAGGGAAGGTCAGCCCCAGCATTTT. Translation gives CASSMDREGQPQHF.